This entry lists 5 T cell receptor beta chains sequenced from one sample in a study of T cells after posttransplantation cyclophosphamide. Sequenced by immunoSEQ multiplex PCR; TCRdb stores in-frame clones only, minus some. Of roughly 12,000 clones in the sample, 85% to 95% were seen once. The sample comprised naive CD8+ T cells sorted from PBMCs. These receptors were collected from a man younger than 40 in good health and a related stem cell transplant donor.

This chain joins TRBV10-2 and TRBJ2-7, with 9 nucleotides matching TRBD2. Germline V lookup: CDR1 WSHSY, CDR2 SAAADI. With V trimmed by 2 bases and J by 9 bases, 8 bases remained unmatched. The CDR3 loop spans 14 amino acids. The CDR3: CASSEGGLAVAQYF. The DNA for the CDR3 is TGCGCCAGCAGTGAGGGGGGACTAGCTGTCGCGCAGTACTTC.

This chain links TRBV10-3 with TRBJ1-2; the D gene is possibly TRBD1 (5 bases). Germline loops: CDR1 ENHRY, CDR2 SYGVKD. The ends were cut back, 0 bases at V and 4 bases at J, with 18 bases in the middle. This CDR3 has 17 amino acids. The CDR3 here is CAISESGLALTIYGYTF. In DNA, the CDR3 is TGTGCCATCAGTGAGTCGGGACTGGCCCTAACAATCTATGGCTACACCTTC.

The chain combines TRBV13 with TRBJ1-2, with 11 nucleotides matching TRBD1. Trimming took 3 bases from V and 6 from J; bases not matched to a gene: 3. The V gene's germline CDR1 is PRHDT and CDR2 FYEKMQ (reference sequence). The CDR3 extends over 14 amino acids. Here the CDR3 reads CASSFGDRGDGYTF. The CDR3 DNA is TGTGCCAGCAGCTTTGGGGACAGGGGGGATGGCTACACCTTC.

Concerning this clone: Other DNA variants within this sample encode the same CDR3. V usage is TRBV19 and J usage is TRBJ1-1; a weak D match, TRBD1 (6 bases). Germline loops: CDR1 LNHDA, CDR2 SQIVND (reference sequence). This CDR3 has 14 residues. V lost 5 bases, J lost 0 bases, and 10 bases lay in between. CDR3 nucleotides: TGTGCCAGTAGTTGGACAGACATGAACACTGAAGCTTTCTTT. This translates into CASSWTDMNTEAFF.

V is TRBV27 and J is TRBJ1-6; D not resolved. This CDR3 spans 13 amino acids. The V end lost 0 bases, the J end lost 9 bases, and 6 bases lay between the germline ends. Germline assignment: CDR1 MNHEY and CDR2 SMNVEV (reference sequence). The CDR3 DNA reads as TGTGCCAGCAGTTTATCCGGTCTTTCACCCCTCCACTTT. Translation gives CASSLSGLSPLHF.